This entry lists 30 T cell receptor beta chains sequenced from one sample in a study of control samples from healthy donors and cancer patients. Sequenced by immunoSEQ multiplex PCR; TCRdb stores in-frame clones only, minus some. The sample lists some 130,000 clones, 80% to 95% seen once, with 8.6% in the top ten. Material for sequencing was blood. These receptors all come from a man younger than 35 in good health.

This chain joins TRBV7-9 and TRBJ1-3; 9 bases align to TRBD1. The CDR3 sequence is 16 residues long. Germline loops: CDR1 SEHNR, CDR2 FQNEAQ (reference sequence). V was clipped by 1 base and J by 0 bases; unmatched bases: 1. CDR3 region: CASSLGDRDSGNTIYF. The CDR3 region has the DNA TGTGCCAGCAGCTTAGGGGACAGGGACTCTGGAAACACCATATATTTT.

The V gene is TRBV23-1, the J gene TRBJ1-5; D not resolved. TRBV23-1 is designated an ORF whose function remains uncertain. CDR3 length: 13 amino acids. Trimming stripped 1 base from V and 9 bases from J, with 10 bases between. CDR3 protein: CASSQYRLGPQHF. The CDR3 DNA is TGCGCCAGCAGTCAATACCGCCTTGGGCCCCAGCATTTT.

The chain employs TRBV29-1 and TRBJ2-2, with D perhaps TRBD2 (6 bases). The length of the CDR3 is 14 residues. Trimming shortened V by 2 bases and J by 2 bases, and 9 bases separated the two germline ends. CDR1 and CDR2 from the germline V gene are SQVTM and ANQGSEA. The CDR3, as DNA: TGCAGCGTTGAACGGGGAGGTAACACCGGGGAGCTGTTTTTT. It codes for CSVERGGNTGELFF.

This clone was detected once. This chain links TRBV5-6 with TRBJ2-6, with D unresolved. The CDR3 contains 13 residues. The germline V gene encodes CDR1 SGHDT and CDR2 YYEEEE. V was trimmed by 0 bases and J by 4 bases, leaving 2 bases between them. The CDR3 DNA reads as TGTGCCAGCAGCTTGGCCGGGGCCAACGTCCTGACTTTC. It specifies CASSLAGANVLTF.

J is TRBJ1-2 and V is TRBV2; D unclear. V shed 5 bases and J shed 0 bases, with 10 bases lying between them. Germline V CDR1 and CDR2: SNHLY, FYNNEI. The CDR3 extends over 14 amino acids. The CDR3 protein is CASSLALTNYGYTF. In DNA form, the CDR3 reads TGTGCCAGCAGTTTAGCATTAACTAACTATGGCTACACCTTC.

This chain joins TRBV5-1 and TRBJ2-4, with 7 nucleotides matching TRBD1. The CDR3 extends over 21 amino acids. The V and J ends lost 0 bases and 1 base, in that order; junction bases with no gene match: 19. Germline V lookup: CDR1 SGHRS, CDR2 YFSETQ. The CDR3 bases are TGCGCCAGCAGCTTGGCGCTGACGCTACGACAGGGAGTGGGCGCCAAAAACATTCAGTACTTC. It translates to CASSLALTLRQGVGAKNIQYF.

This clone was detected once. CDR3 region: CASGTGSGNTIYF. The CDR3 nucleotides read TGTGCCAGCGGCACAGGATCCGGAAACACCATATATTTT. The J gene is TRBJ1-3, the V gene TRBV18, with D maybe TRBD1 (5 bases). Germline-derived CDR1 and CDR2 are KGHSH and LQKENI. CDR3 length: 13 amino acids. Trimming took 8 bases from V and 4 from J, leaving 12 bases between them.

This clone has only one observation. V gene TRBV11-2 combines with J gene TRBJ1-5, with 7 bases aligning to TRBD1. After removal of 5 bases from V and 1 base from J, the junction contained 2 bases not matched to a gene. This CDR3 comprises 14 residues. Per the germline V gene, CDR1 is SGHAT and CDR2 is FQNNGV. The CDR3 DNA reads TGTGCCAGCAGCGTGACAGGGAGCAATCAGCCCCAGCATTTT. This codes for CASSVTGSNQPQHF.

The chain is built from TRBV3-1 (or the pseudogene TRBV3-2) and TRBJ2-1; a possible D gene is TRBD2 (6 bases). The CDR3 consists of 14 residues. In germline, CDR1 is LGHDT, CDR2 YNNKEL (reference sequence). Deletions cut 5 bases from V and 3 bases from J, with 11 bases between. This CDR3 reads CASSSSGVYNEQFF. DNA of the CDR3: TGTGCCAGCAGCTCATCGGGGGTCTACAATGAGCAGTTCTTC.

The CDR3 sequence is CASSSPGQLNGYTF. Here the CDR3 DNA reads TGTGCCAGCAGTTCTCCGGGACAGCTCAATGGCTACACCTTC. V usage is TRBV27 and J usage is TRBJ1-2; 7 nucleotides line up with TRBD1. V shed 4 bases, J shed 6 bases, and the junction held 8 bases outside the gene matches. The CDR3 runs to 14 residues. Germline V gives CDR1 MNHEY, CDR2 SMNVEV (reference sequence).

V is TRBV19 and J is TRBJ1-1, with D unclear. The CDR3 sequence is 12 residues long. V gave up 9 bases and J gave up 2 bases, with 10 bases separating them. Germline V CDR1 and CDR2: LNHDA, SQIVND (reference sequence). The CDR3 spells CASQDSNTEAFF. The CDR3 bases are TGTGCCAGCCAGGACTCAAACACTGAAGCTTTCTTT.

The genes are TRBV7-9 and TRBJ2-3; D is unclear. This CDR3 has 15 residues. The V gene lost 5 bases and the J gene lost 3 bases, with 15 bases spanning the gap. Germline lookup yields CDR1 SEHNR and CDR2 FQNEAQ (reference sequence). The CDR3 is CASSPDPSRTDTQYF. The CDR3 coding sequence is TGTGCCAGCAGCCCGGACCCGTCGCGGACAGATACGCAGTATTTT.

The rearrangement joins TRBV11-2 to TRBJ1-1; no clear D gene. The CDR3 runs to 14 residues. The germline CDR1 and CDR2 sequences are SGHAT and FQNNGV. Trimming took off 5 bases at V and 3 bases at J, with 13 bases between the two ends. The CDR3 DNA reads TGTGCCAGCAGCGGCGCCTTAGGGTACACTGAAGCTTTCTTT. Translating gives CASSGALGYTEAFF. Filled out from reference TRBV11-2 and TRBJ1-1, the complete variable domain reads EAGVAQSPRYKIIEKRQSVAFWCNPISGHATLYWYQQILGQGPKLLIQFQNNGVVDDSQLPKDRFSAERLKGVDSTLKIQPAKLEDSAVYLCASSGALGYTEAFFGQGTRLTVV.

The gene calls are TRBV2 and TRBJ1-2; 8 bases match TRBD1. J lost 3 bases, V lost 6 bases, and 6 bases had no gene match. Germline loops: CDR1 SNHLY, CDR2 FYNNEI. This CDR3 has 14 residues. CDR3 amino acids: CASRDRAADYGYTF. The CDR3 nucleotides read TGTGCCAGCAGGGACAGGGCGGCTGACTATGGCTACACCTTC. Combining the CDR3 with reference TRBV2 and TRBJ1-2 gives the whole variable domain EPEVTQTPSHQVTQMGQEVILRCVPISNHLYFYWYRQILGQKVEFLVSFYNNEISEKSEIFDDQFSVERPDGSNFTLKIRSTKLEDSAMYFCASRDRAADYGYTFGSGTRLTVV.

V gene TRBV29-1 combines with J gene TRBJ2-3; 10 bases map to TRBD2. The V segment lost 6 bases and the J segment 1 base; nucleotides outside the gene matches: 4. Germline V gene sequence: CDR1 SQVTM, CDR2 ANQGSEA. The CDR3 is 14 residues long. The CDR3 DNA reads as TGCAGCGTCCGGACTAGCGGAGGCACAGATACGCAGTATTTT. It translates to CSVRTSGGTDTQYF.

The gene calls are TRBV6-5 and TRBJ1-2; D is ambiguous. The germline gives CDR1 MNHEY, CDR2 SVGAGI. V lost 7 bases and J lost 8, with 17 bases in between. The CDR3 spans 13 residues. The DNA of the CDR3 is TGTGCCAGCATCAAACCCCCGGGAGAGGGCTACACCTTC. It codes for CASIKPPGEGYTF.

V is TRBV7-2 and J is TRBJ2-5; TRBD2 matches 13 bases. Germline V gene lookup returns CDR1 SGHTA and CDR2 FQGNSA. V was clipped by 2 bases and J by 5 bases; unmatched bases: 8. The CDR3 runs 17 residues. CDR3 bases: TGTGCCAGCAGCTTACTACTAGCGGGGGGGTTTCGCGAGACCCAGTACTTC. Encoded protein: CASSLLLAGGFRETQYF.

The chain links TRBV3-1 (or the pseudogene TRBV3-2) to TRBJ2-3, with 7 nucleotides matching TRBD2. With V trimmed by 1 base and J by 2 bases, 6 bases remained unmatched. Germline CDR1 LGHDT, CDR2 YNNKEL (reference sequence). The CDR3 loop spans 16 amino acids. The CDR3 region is CASSQGRGGNTDTQYF. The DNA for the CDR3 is TGTGCCAGCAGCCAAGGTCGCGGGGGAAACACAGATACGCAGTATTTT.

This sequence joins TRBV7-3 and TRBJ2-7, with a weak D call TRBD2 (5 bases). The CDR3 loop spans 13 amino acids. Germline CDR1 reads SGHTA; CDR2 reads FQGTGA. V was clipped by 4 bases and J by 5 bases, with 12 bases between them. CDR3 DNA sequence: TGTGCCAGCAGCTCGGACTTAGGAGACGAGCAGTACTTC. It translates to CASSSDLGDEQYF.

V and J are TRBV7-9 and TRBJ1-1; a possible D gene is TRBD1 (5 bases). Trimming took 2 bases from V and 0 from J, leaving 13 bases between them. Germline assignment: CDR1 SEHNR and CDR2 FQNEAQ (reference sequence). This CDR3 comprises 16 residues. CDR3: CASSLPTDILNTEAFF. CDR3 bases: TGTGCCAGCAGCTTACCGACGGACATTTTGAACACTGAAGCTTTCTTT. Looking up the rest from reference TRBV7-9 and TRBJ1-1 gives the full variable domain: DTGVSQNPRHKITKRGQNVTFRCDPISEHNRLYWYRQTLGQGPEFLTYFQNEAQLEKSRLLSDRFSAERPKGSFSTLEIQRTEQGDSAMYLCASSLPTDILNTEAFFGQGTRLTVV.

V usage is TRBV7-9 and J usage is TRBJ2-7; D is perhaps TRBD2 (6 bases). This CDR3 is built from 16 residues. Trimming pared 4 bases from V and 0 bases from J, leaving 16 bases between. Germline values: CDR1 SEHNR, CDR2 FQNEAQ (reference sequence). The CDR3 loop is CASSSSRGLLSYEQYF. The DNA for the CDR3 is TGTGCCAGCAGCTCATCACGGGGACTTCTCTCCTACGAGCAGTACTTC.

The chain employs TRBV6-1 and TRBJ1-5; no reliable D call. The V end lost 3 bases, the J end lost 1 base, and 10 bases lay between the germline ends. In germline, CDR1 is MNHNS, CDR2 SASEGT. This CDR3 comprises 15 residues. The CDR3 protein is CASSDRIMSNQPQHF. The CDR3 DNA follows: TGTGCCAGCAGTGACAGGATCATGAGCAATCAGCCCCAGCATTTT.

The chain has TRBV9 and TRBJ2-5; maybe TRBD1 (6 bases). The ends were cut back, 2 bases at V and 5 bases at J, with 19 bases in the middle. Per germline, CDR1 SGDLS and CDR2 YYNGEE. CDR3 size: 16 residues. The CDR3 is CASSVTGTPSGETQYF. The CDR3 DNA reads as TGTGCCAGCAGCGTGACCGGGACACCTTCTGGGGAGACCCAGTACTTC.

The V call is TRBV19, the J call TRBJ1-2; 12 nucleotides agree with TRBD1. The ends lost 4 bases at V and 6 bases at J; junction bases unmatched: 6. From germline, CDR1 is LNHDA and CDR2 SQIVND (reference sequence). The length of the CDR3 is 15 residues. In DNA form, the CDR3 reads TGTGCCAGTAGTAGCCCGGGACAGGGGGCGGATGGCTACACCTTC. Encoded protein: CASSSPGQGADGYTF.

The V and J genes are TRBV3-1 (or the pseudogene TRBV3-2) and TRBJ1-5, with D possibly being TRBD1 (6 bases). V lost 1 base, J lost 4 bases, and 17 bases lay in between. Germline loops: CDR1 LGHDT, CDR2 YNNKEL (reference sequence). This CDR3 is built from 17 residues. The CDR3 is CASSQGSISRGNQPQHF. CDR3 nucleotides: TGTGCCAGCAGCCAAGGGTCAATCAGCAGGGGAAATCAGCCCCAGCATTTT.

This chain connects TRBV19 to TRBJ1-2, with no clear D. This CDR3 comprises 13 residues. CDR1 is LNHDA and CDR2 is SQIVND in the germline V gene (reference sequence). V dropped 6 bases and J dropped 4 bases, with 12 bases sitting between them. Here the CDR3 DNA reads TGTGCCAGTAGCACCTCGGGATCCTATGGCTACACCTTC. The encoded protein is CASSTSGSYGYTF.

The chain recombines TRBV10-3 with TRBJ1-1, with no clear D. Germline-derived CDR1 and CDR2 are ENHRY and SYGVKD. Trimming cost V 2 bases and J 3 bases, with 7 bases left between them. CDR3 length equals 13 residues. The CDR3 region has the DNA TGTGCCATCAGTGAGGAGAGGGACACTGAAGCTTTCTTT. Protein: CAISEERDTEAFF.

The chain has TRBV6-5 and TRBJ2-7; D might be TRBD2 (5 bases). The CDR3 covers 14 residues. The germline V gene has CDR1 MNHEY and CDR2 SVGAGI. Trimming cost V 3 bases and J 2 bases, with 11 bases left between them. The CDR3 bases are TGTGCCAGCAGTTATACGGGAACTACCTACGAGCAGTACTTC. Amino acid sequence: CASSYTGTTYEQYF.

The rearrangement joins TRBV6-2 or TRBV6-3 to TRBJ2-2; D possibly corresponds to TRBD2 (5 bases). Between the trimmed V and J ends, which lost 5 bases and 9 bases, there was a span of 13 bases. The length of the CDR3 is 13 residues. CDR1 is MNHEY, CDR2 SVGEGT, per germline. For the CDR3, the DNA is TGTGCCAGCAGTGCCGCTCTAGCTCGGGAGCTGTTTTTT. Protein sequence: CASSAALARELFF.

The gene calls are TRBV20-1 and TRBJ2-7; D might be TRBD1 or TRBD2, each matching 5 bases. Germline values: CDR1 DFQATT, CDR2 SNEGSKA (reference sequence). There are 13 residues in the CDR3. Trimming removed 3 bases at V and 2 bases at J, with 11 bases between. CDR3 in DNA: TGCAGTGCTAGTTGGGGGAAAGCCTACGAGCAGTACTTC. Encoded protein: CSASWGKAYEQYF.